This entry is about one T cell receptor (beta chain). Through a sample-barcoded 5' primer and a J-beta primer mix, a second PCR was run for roughly 7 to 12 cycles. TCRdb re-analysed the 5' RACE reads in MiXCR, keeping a single row per CDR3 protein. There are about a million distinct CDR3 sequences in the sample; about 51% occur only once, and around 21% lies in the top ten. These data are taken from a study of blood T cells in healthy people across ages. V shed 6 bases and J shed 8 bases, with 17 bases lying between them. The CDR3 is made up of 15 amino acids. Germline CDR1 MGHDK, CDR2 SYGVNS. The authors extracted at least 5 micrograms of total RNA per sample.

This TCR was recovered from a woman aged 60-75 years in good health. The chain employs TRBV25-1 and TRBJ1-6; D gene uncertain. The sequencing sample was made of blood. CDR3 sequence: CASRGQKGSDSPLHF. CDR3 nucleotides: TGTGCCAGCAGAGGCCAAAAGGGCTCGGATTCACCCCTCCACTTT.